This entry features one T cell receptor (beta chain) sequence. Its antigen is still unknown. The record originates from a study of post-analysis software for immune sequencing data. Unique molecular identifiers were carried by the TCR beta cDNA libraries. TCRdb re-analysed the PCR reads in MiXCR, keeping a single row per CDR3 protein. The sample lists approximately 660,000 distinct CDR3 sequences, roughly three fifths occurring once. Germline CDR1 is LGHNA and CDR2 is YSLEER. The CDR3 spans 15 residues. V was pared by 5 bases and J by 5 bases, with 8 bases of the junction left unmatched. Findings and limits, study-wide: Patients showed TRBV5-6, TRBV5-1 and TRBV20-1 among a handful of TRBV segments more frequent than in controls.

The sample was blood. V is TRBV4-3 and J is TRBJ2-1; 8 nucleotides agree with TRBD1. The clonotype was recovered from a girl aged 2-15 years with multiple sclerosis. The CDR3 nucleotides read TGCGCCAGCAGCACGACCGGGACAGGTAACAATGAGCAGTTCTTC. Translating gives CASSTTGTGNNEQFF.